This entry is about one TCR beta chain. The antigen remains unidentified. This entry belongs to a study of breast tumors, draining lymph nodes, adjacent tissues. TCRdb processed the multiplex PCR reads anew with MiXCR; each CDR3 protein has one entry. The sample lists fewer than 15,000 distinct CDR3 sequences, 45% to 60% occurring once. The length of the CDR3 is 13 residues. The germline gives CDR1 SGHNT, CDR2 YENEEA. The V and J ends lost 4 bases and 4 bases, in that order; junction bases with no gene match: 3. Study-wide points: Tumor repertoires ranked between lymph nodes and nontumor tissue in diversity, with V and J gene preferences. Luminal-like breast cancer showed significantly higher tumor–nontumor repertoire similarity than basal-like. That most tumor T cells come from lymph nodes remained unproven. Most tumor T cells seemingly derive from lymph node, then expand in tumor.

The chain combines TRBV11-3 with TRBJ1-2; 7 bases fit TRBD1. This clonotype originated in a female donor with breast cancer. Some clones in this sample may be carry-over from other donors' samples. The sample was tumor-adjacent breast tissue. This chain's CDR3 is CASSYRDSYGYTF. The DNA for the CDR3 is TGTGCCAGCAGCTATCGGGACAGCTATGGCTACACCTTC.